This T cell receptor (beta chain) was documented in a study of neurological immune-mediated disorders (dated by TCRdb to the late 2010s). About the study as a whole: Using UMI-based sequencing, the study compared peripheral blood TCR-beta repertoires from patients with HTLV-I-associated myelopathy (HAM/TSP), patients with multiple sclerosis, and healthy controls. The cohort included approximately 68 subjects: approximately 14 with HAM/TSP, some 34 with multiple sclerosis, and around 20 healthy controls. Each longitudinal HAM/TSP and healthy donor was sampled at 3 time-points spaced at about 3-40 month intervals. Alongside PBMC samples, the set of 80 to 130 TCR-beta libraries contained longitudinal samples, technical triplicates, and paired CD4+ and CD8+ T-cell subsets that had been sorted.

This clonotype came up many times. No antigen is known for it. No base quality values were provided; no much bigger clone lies one nucleotide off. At the junction V is shortened by 5 bases and J by 8 bases; bases outside the gene matches: 10. CDR3 length: 14 amino acids, cysteine to phenylalanine. The entry retains the CDR3 DNA only, 42 bases that are in frame from base 1. The germline V gene supplies CDR1 WSHSY and CDR2 SAAADI. cDNA was synthesized by template-switch 5'RACE using a primer with a 10-nucleotide random unique molecular identifier that tagged each TCR transcript. Each sequencing run produced over 200 million TCR-beta sequences covering 15-18 subjects. The RNeasy kit was used to extract total RNA. The KAPA Real-time Library Amplification kit was used to amplify TCR-beta VDJ regions with primers for the TCR constant region and the 5'RACE anchor. A first PCR added sample indexes and Illumina adaptors, after which a second PCR increased the library yield. After Ampure bead purification, the TCR product of roughly 650 bp was size-selected on a 2% E-gel SizeSelection system. Before pooling, library quality was assessed on a Bioanalyzer, concentration was determined with Qubit, and library quantification was performed with the Kapa Library Quantification kit. An Illumina HiSeq 2500 sequenced the libraries paired-end 2 x 150 bp. To increase sequence diversity, roughly 24-32% phiX was spiked into each library pool. The source study handled its data this way. Quality-filtered reads were processed with the UMI-based MiGEC pipeline, and over 75% of raw TCR sequences were removed by the MiGEC pipeline during error correction. IMGT germline references were used for aligning VDJ genes, and each clonotype was defined as a unique CDR3 amino acid sequence together with its V-J genes. VDJtools evaluated clonal expansion, Shannon diversity and CDR3 relatedness (CalcPairwiseDistances, ClusterSamples); CLCbio workbench built phylogenetic trees. Expanded clones were defined as having at least 8 unique UMIs, based on coefficient-of-variation modelling across technical triplicates. TCRdb took the public reads, trimmed them with fastp at Q25, ran MiXCR for clone calling and kept in-frame beta chains. Here each entry gathers all rows of one CDR3 protein and keeps the most common genes and DNA. TCRdb assigned the V and J calls; the authors' analysis was not used. This sample holds roughly 34,000 distinct CDR3 sequences; about 12% were observed only once. The ten most abundant clones make up around 2.3% of the sample.

The time point label, as the study defines it: longitudinal time-point 2. The healthy controls were volunteers from a blood bank in Maryland, USA. Unsorted PBMC libraries were generated from 2 million PBMCs stored in RNAlater at -80 °C until RNA extraction. Peripheral blood was subjected to Ficoll-Hypaque density gradient centrifugation to isolate PBMCs, which were then cryopreserved in liquid nitrogen. The investigation overall reported the following: TCR clonal expansion was highest in HAM/TSP patients and lowest in MS patients, with MS patients falling below even healthy controls. No identical CDR3 amino acid sequences were shared among expanded clones across subjects, suggesting private TCR-beta repertoires in all groups.

Recombination connected TRBV10-2 to TRBJ1-2, and 8 junction bases match TRBD1. The sequence was collected from a woman between 35 and 50 years old in good health. The sample was PBMCs. The CDR3 protein sequence reads: CASSPGTGVGGYTF. The base sequence is TGCGCCAGCAGTCCAGGGACAGGAGTGGGAGGCTACACCTTC.